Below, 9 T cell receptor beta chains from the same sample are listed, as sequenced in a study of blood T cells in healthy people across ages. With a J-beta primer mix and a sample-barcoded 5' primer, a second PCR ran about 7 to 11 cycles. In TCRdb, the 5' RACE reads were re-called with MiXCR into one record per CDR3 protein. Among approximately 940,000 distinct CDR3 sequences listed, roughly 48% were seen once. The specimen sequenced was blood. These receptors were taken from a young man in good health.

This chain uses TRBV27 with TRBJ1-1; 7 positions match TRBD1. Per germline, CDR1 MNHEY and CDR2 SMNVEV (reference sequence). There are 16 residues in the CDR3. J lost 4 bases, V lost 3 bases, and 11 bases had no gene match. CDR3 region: CASSFSGLTGFTEAFF. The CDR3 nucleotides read TGTGCCAGCAGTTTCTCAGGTCTGACAGGGTTCACTGAAGCTTTCTTT.

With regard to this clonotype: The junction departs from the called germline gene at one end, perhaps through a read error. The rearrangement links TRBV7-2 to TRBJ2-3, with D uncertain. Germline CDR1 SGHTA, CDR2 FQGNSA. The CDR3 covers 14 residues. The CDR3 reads CVSSLIVGTDTQYF. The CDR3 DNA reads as TGTGTCAGCAGCTTAATTGTGGGCACAGATACGCAGTATTTT.

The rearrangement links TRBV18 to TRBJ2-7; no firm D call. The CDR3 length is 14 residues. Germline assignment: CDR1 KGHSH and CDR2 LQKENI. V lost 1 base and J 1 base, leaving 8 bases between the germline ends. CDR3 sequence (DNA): TGTGCCAGCTCACCACTTCACACTTCCTACGAGCAGTACTTC. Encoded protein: CASSPLHTSYEQYF.

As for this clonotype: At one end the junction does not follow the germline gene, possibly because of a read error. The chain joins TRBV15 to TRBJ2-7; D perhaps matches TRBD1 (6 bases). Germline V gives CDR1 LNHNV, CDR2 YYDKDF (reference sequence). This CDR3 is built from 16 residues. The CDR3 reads CGTSRDKGQGFHEQYF. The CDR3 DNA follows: TGTGGCACCAGCAGAGATAAGGGGCAGGGGTTCCACGAGCAGTACTTC.

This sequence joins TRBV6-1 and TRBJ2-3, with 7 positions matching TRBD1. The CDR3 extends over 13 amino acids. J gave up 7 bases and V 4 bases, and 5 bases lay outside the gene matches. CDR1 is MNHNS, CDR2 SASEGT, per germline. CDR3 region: CASSVDRAYTQYF. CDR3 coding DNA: TGTGCCAGCAGTGTTGACAGGGCTTATACGCAGTATTTT.

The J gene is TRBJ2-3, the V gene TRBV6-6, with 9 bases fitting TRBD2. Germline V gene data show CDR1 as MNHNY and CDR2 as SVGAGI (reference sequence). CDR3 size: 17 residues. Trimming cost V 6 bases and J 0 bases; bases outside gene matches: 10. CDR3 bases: TGTGCCAGCAGATACGGCTTAGCGGGGGCTAGCACAGATACGCAGTATTTT. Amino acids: CASRYGLAGASTDTQYF.

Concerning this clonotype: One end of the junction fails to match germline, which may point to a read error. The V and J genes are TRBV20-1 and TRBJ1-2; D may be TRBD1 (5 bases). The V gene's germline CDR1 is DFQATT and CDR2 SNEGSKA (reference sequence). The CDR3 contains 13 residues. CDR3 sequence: CSARVGPLDGYTF. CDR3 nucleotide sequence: TGCAGTGCAAGAGTGGGGCCGCTGGACGGCTACACCTTC.

The CDR3 nucleotides read TGTGCCAGCAGCCCCCGGGCCCCCCACGAGCAGTACTTC. Translating it yields CASSPRAPHEQYF. The rearrangement links TRBV28 to TRBJ2-7; D is undetermined. The CDR3 totals 13 residues. Germline V gene data show CDR1 as MDHEN and CDR2 as SYDVKM. Trimming cost V 6 bases and J 5 bases, with 14 bases left between them.

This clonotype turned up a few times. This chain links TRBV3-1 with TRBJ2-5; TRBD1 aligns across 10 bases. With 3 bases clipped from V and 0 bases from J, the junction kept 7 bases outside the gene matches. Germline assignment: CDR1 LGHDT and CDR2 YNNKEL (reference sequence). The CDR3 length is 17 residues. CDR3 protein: CASSHLTDRGNQETQYF. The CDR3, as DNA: TGTGCCAGCAGCCACCTTACGGACAGGGGGAACCAAGAGACCCAGTACTTC.